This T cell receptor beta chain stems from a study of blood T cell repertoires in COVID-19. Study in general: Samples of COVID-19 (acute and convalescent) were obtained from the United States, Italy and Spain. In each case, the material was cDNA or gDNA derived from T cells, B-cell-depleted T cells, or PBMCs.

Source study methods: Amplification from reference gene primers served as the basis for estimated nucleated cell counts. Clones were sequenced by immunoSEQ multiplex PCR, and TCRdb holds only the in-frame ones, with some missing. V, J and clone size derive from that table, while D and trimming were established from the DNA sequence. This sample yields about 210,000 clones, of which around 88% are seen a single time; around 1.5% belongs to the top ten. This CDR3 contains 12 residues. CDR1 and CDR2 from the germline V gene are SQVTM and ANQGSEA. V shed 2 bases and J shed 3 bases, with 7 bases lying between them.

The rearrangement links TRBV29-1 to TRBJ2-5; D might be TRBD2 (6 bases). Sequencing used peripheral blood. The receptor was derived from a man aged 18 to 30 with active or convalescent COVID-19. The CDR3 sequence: CSVEWGEETQYF. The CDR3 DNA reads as TGCAGCGTTGAATGGGGGGAAGAGACCCAGTACTTC.